The sample holds many counts of the clone carrying this T cell receptor beta chain. From germline, CDR1 is SNHLY and CDR2 FYNNEI. The CDR3 extends over 12 amino acids. Trimming at V came to 10 bases and at J to 2 bases, leaving 5 bases not matched to a gene. This record comes from a study of regulatory T cells in long-lasting Graves disease. The TCR beta library used iRepertoire HTBI primers with Arm-PCR amplification of CDR3. TCRdb fed the multiplex PCR reads into MiXCR, producing one record per CDR3 protein. This sample has 350,000 to 550,000 distinct CDR3 sequences, with about 14% found just once. As for time point: newly diagnosed GD, antithyroid drugs for less than 3 months. Construction of the TCR library relied on RNA isolated from PBMCs. Into tubes containing EDTA, about 9.6 milliliters of peripheral blood were drawn. This sample was shared with a second study, whose subject was T cells in Graves' hyperthyroidism and ophthalmopathy. That source reports: Patients aged 18 to 65 had newly diagnosed hyperthyroidism of under 2 months' duration. HTBI primers drove first-round RT-PCR of the TCR CDR3. Among thyroid clonotypes expanded above 0.001, most also appeared in blood.

This TCR came from a woman between 50 and 59 years old with Graves disease. The chain uses TRBV2 and TRBJ2-7; 7 bases are a match to TRBD2. Specimen: peripheral blood mononuclear cells (PBMCs), collected at new diagnosis, from a patient treated with antithyroid drugs. CDR3 protein: CATRDYTYEQYF. The CDR3 DNA reads as TGTGCCACAAGGGACTACACCTACGAGCAGTACTTC.